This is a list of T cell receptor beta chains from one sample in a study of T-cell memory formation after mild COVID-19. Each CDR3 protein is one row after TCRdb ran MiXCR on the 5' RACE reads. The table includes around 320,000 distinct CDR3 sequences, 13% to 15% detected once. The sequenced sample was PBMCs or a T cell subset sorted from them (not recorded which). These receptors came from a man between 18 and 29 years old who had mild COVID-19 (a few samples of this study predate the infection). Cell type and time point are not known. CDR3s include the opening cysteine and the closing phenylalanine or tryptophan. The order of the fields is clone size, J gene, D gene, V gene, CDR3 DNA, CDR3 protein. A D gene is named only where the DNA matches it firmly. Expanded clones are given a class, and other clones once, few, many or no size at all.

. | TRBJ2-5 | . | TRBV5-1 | TGCGCCAGCAGCGTAGGGGTCCAAGAGACCCAGTACTTC | CASSVGVQETQYF
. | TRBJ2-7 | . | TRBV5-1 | TGCGCCAGCAGCTTACGGCTGCCTGGAGACTACGAGCAGTACTTC | CASSLRLPGDYEQYF
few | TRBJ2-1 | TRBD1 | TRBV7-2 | TGTGCCAGCAGCTTATCGAGGACAGGGTCCTACAATGAGCAGTTCTTC | CASSLSRTGSYNEQFF
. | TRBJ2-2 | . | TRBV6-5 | TGTGCCGTCTCTGGGAGGGGGGCCGGGGAGCTGTTTTTT | CAVSGRGAGELFF
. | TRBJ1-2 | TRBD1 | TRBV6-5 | TGTGCCAGCAGTTACTCGGGGACAGGGCCCCTAAGAAAGGTCGGCTACACCTTC | CASSYSGTGPLRKVGYTF
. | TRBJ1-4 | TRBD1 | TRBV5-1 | TGCGCCAGCAGCTCACTGACAGGGTCGGGTGAAAAACTGTTTTTT | CASSSLTGSGEKLFF
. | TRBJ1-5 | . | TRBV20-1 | TGCAGTGCTCCCTCTACCCGGGGGGCGGGTCAGCCCCAGCATTTT | CSAPSTRGAGQPQHF
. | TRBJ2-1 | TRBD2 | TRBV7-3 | TGTGCCAGCTCCCGGGCCGGGGGGGCCCATGAGCAGTTCTTC | CASSRAGGAHEQFF
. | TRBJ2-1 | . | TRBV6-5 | TGTGCCAGCAGTTACTCGACGGCCGACAATGAGCAGTTCTTC | CASSYSTADNEQFF
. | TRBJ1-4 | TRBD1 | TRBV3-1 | TGTGCCAGCAGCCAAGAGCCAGGGGGCCGTGAAAAACTGTTTTTT | CASSQEPGGREKLFF
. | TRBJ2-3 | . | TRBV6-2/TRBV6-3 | TGTGCCAGCAGGCCGGGACAACATACGCAGTATTTT | CASRPGQHTQYF
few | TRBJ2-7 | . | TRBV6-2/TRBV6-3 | TGTGCCAGCAAATGGGCCGGAGAGGGCTTGCTCGAGCAGTACTTC | CASKWAGEGLLEQYF
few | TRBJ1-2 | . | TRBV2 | TGTGCCAGCAGTATGGGCTCCCGTTACGGGGGAAAGATCGACTATGGCTACACCTTC | CASSMGSRYGGKIDYGYTF
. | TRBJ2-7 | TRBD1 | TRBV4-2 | TGTGCCAGCAGCCGTGAGGGGGCCTCAGAGCAGTACTTC | CASSREGASEQYF
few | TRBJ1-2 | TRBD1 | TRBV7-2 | TGTGCCAGCAGCTTATTGGCAGGGGGTGGCTACACCTTC | CASSLLAGGGYTF
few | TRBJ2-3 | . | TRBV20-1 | TGCAGTGCCACCGGGACCCCAGCCGGCACAGATACGCAGTATTTT | CSATGTPAGTDTQYF
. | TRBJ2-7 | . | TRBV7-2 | TGTGCCAGCAGCTTTAGCAGGGCCGAGCAGTACTTC | CASSFSRAEQYF
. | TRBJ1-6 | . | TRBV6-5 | TGTGCCAGCAGTTACTCGGGCGGGACACCTCTTTCACCCCTCCACTTT | CASSYSGGTPLSPLHF
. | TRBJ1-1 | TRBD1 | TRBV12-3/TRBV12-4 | TGTGCCAGCAGTCCTGACAGGGGACGGAACACTGAAGCTTTCTTT | CASSPDRGRNTEAFF
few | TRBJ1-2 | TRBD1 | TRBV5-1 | TGCGCCAGCAGCTATGACAGGGGAAGAGGCTACACCTTC | CASSYDRGRGYTF
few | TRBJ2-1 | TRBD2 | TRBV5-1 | TGCGCCAGCAGCCAACTAGCGGGGGGGCCCGATGAGCAGTTCTTC | CASSQLAGGPDEQFF
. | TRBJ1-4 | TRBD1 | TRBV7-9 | TGTGCCAGCAGCCGATCGGGACAGATTAATGAAAAACTGTTTTTT | CASSRSGQINEKLFF
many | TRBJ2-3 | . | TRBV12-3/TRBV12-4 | TGTGCCAGCAGTTTAAGTCCCGTGAGCACAGATACGCAGTATTTT | CASSLSPVSTDTQYF
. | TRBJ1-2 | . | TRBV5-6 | TGTGCCAGCACGCAGGGGTTTCATGGCTACACCTTC | CASTQGFHGYTF
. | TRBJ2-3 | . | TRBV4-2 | TGCGCCAGCAGCCAAATGGGTGGCTCTCGCACAGATACGCAGTATTTT | CASSQMGGSRTDTQYF
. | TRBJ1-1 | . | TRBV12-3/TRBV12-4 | TGTGCCAGCAGTCTGACGGACATGAACACTGAAGCTTTCTTT | CASSLTDMNTEAFF
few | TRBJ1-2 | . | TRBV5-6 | TGTGCCAGCAGCCTCCGACCCACCGGGACTGGATCTAACTATGGCTACACCTTC | CASSLRPTGTGSNYGYTF
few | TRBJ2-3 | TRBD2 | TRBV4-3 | TGCGCCAGCAGCCAAGATTGGGCTAGCGGACGCACAGATACGCAGTATTTT | CASSQDWASGRTDTQYF
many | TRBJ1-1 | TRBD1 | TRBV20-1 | TGCAGTGCTGGACAGGGAGGCACTGAAGCTTTCTTT | CSAGQGGTEAFF
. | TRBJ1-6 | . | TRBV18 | TGTGCCAGCTCACCCAGCGGGCAATGGAATTCACCCCTCCACTTT | CASSPSGQWNSPLHF
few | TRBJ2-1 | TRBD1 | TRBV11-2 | TGTGCCAGCAGGGTCCCCGGGACAGGGGTAGATGAGCAGTTCTTC | CASRVPGTGVDEQFF
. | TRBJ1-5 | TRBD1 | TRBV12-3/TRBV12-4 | TGTGCCAGCAGTTCCGGGACAGGGGACGGTCAGCCCCAGCATTTT | CASSSGTGDGQPQHF
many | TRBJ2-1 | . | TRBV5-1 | TGCGCCAGCAATGGGGGAAGCTCCTACAATGAGCAGTTCTTC | CASNGGSSYNEQFF
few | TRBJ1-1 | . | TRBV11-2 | TGTGCCAGCAGCTTATCGTGGGGGACTGAAGCTTTCTTT | CASSLSWGTEAFF
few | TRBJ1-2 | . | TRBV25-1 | TGTGCCAGCAGTGGGGGGGGGGATGGCTACACCTTC | CASSGGGDGYTF
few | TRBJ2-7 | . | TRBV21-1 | TGTGCCAGCAGCAAAGAGGAGGGTAGCCACGAGCAGTACTTC | CASSKEEGSHEQYF
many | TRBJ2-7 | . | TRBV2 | TGTGCCAGCAGTAGATCCCGCCAGGCCGGGTGGTTGGAGCAGTACTTC | CASSRSRQAGWLEQYF
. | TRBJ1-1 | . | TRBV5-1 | TGCGCCAGCAGCTTGGTCGGGGGCAGGGCGGACACTGAAGCTTTCTTT | CASSLVGGRADTEAFF
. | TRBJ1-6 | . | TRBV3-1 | TGTGCCAGCAGCCAAGGATTTCCACCCCTCCACTTT | CASSQGFPPLHF
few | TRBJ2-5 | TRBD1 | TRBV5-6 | TGTGCCAGCAGCTGGAAGGACAGGCTACAAGAGACCCAGTACTTC | CASSWKDRLQETQYF